This T cell receptor beta chain was observed in a study of blood T cells in healthy people across ages. Findings of the study overall: Relative to aged donors, long-lived donors carried more naive CD4+ cells and displayed higher diversity.

The sample holds a few counts of this clonotype. Its antigen is undetermined. The second PCR ran about 6 to 11 cycles with a sample-barcoded 5' primer and J-beta primers. Using its own MiXCR run on the 5' RACE reads, TCRdb lists one record per CDR3 protein. Among over 450,000 distinct CDR3 sequences listed, nearly 25% were seen once. This CDR3 contains 13 residues. From germline, CDR1 is MNHEY and CDR2 SVGAGI. The germline V and J ends were trimmed by 3 bases and 9 bases, with 12 bases remaining between them. The sample also formed part of further work on T cells of mothers and their children. Per that paper: Study donors consisted of a few healthy Caucasian mothers and their six children. Whatever RNA was extracted went entirely into cDNA synthesis, at roughly 1.5 ug per 15 ul. Barcodes and 2-4 random nucleotides were added by M1S in the second PCR.

V usage is TRBV6-5 and J usage is TRBJ2-1, with D possibly TRBD2 on 5 matching bases. This TCR was sampled from a boy aged 5-17 years in good health. Sequenced material: blood. CDR3 sequence reads: CASSYFLAGEQFF. For the CDR3, the DNA is TGTGCCAGCAGTTATTTTCTGGCGGGTGAGCAGTTCTTC.